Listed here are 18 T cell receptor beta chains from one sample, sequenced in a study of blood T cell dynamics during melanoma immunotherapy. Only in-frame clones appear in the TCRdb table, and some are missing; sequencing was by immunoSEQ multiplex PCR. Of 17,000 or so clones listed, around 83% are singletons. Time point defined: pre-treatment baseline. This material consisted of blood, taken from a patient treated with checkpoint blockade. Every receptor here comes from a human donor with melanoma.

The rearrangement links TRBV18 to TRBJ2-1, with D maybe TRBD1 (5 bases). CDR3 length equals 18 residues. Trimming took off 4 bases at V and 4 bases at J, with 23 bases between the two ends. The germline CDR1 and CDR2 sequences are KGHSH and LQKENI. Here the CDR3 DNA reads TGTGCCAGCTCACGCCAGAGGCAGGGCTCATCCATATACAATGAGCAGTTCTTC. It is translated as CASSRQRQGSSIYNEQFF.

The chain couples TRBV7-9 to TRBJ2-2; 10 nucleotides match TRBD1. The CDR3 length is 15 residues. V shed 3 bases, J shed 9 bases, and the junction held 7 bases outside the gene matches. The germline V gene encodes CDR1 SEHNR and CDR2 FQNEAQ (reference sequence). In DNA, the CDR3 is TGTGCCAGCAGCTTGACAGGGGGCCCGGACTGGGAGCTGTTTTTT. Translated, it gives CASSLTGGPDWELFF.

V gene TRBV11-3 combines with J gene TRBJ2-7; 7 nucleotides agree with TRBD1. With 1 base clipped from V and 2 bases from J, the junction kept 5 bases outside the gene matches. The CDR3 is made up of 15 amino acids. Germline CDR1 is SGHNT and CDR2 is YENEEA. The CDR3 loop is CASSLVTGETYEQYF. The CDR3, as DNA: TGTGCCAGCAGCTTAGTAACAGGGGAAACCTACGAGCAGTACTTC.

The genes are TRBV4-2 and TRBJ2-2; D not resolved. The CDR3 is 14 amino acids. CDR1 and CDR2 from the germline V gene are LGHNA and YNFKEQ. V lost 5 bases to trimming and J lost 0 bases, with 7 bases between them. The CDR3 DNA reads TGTGCCAGCAGCTACTTCGCGAACACCGGGGAGCTGTTTTTT. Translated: CASSYFANTGELFF.

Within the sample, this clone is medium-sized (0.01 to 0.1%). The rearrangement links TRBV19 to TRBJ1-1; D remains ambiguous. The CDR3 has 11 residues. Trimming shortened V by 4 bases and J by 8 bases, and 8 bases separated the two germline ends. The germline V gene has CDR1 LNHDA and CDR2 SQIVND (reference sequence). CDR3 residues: CASSTQAEAFF. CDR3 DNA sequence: TGTGCCAGTAGTACCCAGGCAGAAGCTTTCTTT.

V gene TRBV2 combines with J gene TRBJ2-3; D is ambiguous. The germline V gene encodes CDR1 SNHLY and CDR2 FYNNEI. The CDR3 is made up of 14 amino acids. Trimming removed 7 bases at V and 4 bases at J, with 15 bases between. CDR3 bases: TGTGCCAGCAATCGACATGGTGTGTCAGATACGCAGTATTTT. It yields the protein CASNRHGVSDTQYF.

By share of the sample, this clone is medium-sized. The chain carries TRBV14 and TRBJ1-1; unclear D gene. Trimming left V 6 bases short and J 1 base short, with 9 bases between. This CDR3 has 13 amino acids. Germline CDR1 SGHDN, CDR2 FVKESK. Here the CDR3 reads CASRVAGNTEAFF. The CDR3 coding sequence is TGTGCCAGCAGGGTGGCAGGGAACACTGAAGCTTTCTTT.

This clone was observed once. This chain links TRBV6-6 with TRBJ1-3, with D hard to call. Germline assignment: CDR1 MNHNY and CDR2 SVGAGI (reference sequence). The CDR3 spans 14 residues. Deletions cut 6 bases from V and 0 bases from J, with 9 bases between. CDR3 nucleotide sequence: TGTGCCAGCAGACCACCGAGCTCTGGAAACACCATATATTTT. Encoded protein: CASRPPSSGNTIYF.

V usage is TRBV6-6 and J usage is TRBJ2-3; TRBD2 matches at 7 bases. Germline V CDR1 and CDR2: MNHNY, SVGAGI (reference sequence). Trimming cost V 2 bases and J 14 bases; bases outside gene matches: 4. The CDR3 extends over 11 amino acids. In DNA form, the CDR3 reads TGTGCCAGCAGTTACGGCGGGAGCTCGTATTTT. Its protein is CASSYGGSSYF.

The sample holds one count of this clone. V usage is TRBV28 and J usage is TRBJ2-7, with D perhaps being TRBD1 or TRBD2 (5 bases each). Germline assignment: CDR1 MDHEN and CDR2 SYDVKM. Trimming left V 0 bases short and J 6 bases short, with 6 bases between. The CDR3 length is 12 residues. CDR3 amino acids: CASSLWGVEQYF. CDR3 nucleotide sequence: TGTGCCAGCAGTTTATGGGGGGTCGAGCAGTACTTC.

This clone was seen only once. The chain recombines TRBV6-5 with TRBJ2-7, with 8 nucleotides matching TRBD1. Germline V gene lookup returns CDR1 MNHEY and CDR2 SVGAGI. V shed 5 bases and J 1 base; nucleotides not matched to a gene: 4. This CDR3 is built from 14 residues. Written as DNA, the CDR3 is TGTGCCAGCAGTATGGACAGGGTATCCTACGAGCAGTACTTC. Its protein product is CASSMDRVSYEQYF.

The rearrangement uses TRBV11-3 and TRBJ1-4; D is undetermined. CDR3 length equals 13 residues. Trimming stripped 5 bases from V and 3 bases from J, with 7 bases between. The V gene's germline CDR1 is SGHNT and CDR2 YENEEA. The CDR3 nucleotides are TGTGCCAGCAGCCCGGGATCTAATGAAAAACTGTTTTTT. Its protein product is CASSPGSNEKLFF.

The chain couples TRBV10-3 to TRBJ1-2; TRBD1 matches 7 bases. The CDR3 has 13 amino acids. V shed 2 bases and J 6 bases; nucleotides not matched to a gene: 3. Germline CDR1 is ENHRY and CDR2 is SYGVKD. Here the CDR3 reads CAISEDRANGYTF. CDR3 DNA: TGTGCCATCAGTGAGGACAGGGCTAATGGCTACACCTTC.

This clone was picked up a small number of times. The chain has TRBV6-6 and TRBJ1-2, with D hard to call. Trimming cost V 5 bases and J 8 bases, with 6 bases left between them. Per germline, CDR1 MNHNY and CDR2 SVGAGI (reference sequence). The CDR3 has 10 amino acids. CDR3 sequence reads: CASSDFGYTF. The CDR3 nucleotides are TGTGCCAGCAGTGATTTCGGCTACACCTTC.

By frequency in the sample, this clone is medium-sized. CDR3 sequence reads: CASSLGLALGEQFF. In DNA form, the CDR3 reads TGTGCCAGCAGCCTTGGACTTGCCCTGGGCGAGCAGTTCTTC. The chain carries TRBV14 and TRBJ2-1; tentative D call: TRBD2 (5 bases). This CDR3 is 14 amino acids long. V was pared by 4 bases and J by 10 bases, with 17 bases between. Germline CDR1 SGHDN, CDR2 FVKESK.

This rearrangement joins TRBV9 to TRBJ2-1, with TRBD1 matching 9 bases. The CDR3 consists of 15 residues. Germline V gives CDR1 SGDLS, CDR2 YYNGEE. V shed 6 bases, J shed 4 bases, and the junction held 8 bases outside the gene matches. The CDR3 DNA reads TGTGCCAGCAATATATTCGGGACAGGGTACAATGAGCAGTTCTTC. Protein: CASNIFGTGYNEQFF. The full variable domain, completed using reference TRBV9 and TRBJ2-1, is DSGVTQTPKHLITATGQRVTLRCSPRSGDLSVYWYQQSLDQGLQFLIQYYNGEERAKGNILERFSAQQFPDLHSELNLSSLELGDSALYFCASNIFGTGYNEQFFGPGTRLTVL.

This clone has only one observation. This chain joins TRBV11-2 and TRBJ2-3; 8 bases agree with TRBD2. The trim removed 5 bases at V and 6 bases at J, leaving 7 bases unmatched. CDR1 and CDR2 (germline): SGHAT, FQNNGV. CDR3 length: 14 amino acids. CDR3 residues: CASSSYKREDTQYF. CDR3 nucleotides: TGTGCCAGCAGCAGCTACAAGCGGGAGGATACGCAGTATTTT.

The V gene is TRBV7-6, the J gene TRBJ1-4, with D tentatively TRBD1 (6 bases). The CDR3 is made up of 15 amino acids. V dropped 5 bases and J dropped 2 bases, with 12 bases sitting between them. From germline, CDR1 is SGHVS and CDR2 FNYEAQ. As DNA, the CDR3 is TGTGCCAGCAGCCTAAACAGGGTCACTAATGAAAAACTGTTTTTT. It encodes CASSLNRVTNEKLFF. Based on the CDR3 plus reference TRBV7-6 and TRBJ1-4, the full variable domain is GAGVSQSPRYKVTKRGQDVALRCDPISGHVSLYWYRQALGQGPEFLTYFNYEAQQDKSGLPNDRFSAERPEGSISTLTIQRTEQRDSAMYRCASSLNRVTNEKLFFGSGTQLSVL.